A selection of T cell receptor beta chains follows, all from one sample in a study of blood T cells in healthy people across ages. TCRdb re-analysed the 5' RACE reads in MiXCR, keeping a single row per CDR3 protein. The sample records around 1.5 million distinct CDR3 sequences, around 42% being singletons. The sample taken for sequencing was blood. The receptors come from a woman under 30 in good health. CDR3s include the opening cysteine and the closing phenylalanine or tryptophan. D genes are given only for firm matches. Some rows mark clone size as missing; the rest say once, few, many or name a class of expanded clone.

V gene	clone size	D gene	J gene	CDR3 DNA	CDR3 protein
TRBV12-3/TRBV12-4	few	TRBD1	TRBJ1-2	TGTGCCAGCAGTATATCTAATTTCGACAGGGCCGGCTACACCTTC	CASSISNFDRAGYTF
TRBV7-9	.	.	TRBJ1-2	TGTGCCAGCAGCCAAGCCGGTCGGGTATCGAGTGGCTACACCTTC	CASSQAGRVSSGYTF
TRBV7-3	few	.	TRBJ2-1	TGTGCCAGCAGCCCCCAAATAGGCCTATTCAATGAGCAGTTCTTC	CASSPQIGLFNEQFF
TRBV5-6	few	TRBD2	TRBJ2-7	TGTGCCAGCAGCTCTAGCGGGAGAGGTGTCAACGAGCAGTACTTC	CASSSSGRGVNEQYF
TRBV5-5	.	.	TRBJ1-1	TGTGCCAGCAGCTTGGGTGGTGCAGTGAGCACTGAAGCTTACTTT	CASSLGGAVSTEAYF
TRBV7-8	few	.	TRBJ2-7	TGTGCCAGCAGCTTAGCGCTCGAAATCGAGCAGTACTTC	CASSLALEIEQYF
TRBV5-1	many	TRBD2	TRBJ2-3	TGCGCCAGCAGCTTGGTTAGCGGGAGCACAGATACGCAGTATTTT	CASSLVSGSTDTQYF
TRBV18	.	.	TRBJ2-1	TGTGCCAGCTCACCGAAATGGTCTTCCTCCTACAATGAGCAGTTCTTC	CASSPKWSSSYNEQFF
TRBV29-1	.	TRBD1	TRBJ1-2	TGCAGCGTTGATCTCATCAGGGGGGCCGCCTATGGCTACACCTTC	CSVDLIRGAAYGYTF
TRBV7-2	.	TRBD2	TRBJ2-5	TGTGCCAGCAGCCTCTTACTAGCGGGAGGGCTGAGGGAGACCCAGTACTTC	CASSLLLAGGLRETQYF
TRBV11-3	few	TRBD2	TRBJ2-7	TGTGCCAGCAGCCAACCCCCGGGACTAGCCCCATCGGGGTTATTCTACGAGCAGTACTTC	CASSQPPGLAPSGLFYEQYF
TRBV12-3/TRBV12-4	once	TRBD2	TRBJ2-1	TGTGCCAGCACCGAACTAGCGGGGGGGGTGGACAATGAGCAGTTCTTC	CASTELAGGVDNEQFF
TRBV27	.	TRBD1	TRBJ2-2	TGTGCCAGCAGTCTCACAGGGGGGAGGGAGCTGTTTTTT	CASSLTGGRELFF
TRBV27	once	TRBD1	TRBJ2-6	TGTGCCAGCAGTATAAATCAGGGGGCGGGGGGGGCCAACGTCCTGACTTTC	CASSINQGAGGANVLTF
TRBV4-1	.	.	TRBJ1-2	TGCGCCAGCAGCCAAGTCTTGGAGGATGGCTACACCTTC	CASSQVLEDGYTF
TRBV6-1	.	.	TRBJ2-7	TGTGCCAGCAGTGAAGTCCGCGGGGCGAGCTCCTACGAGCAGTACTTC	CASSEVRGASSYEQYF
TRBV12-3/TRBV12-4	few	.	TRBJ2-7	TGTGCCAGCAGTAACATCCGGGACTCGCCCTACGAGCAGTACTTC	CASSNIRDSPYEQYF
TRBV4-2	few	TRBD2	TRBJ2-5	TGTGCCAGCAGCCAAACTCTAGCGGGGGGCCCAGAGACCCAGTACTTC	CASSQTLAGGPETQYF
TRBV15	.	.	TRBJ2-5	TGTGCCACCAGCAGAGATTATGGGGGGCTCAATGAGCAGTACTTC	CATSRDYGGLNEQYF
TRBV5-1	.	TRBD1	TRBJ2-7	TGCGCCAGCAGCTCGGGGACAGGGTACTTCGAGCAGTACTTC	CASSSGTGYFEQYF
TRBV12-3/TRBV12-4	.	.	TRBJ2-3	TGTGCCAGCAGTTTAGGGGCAGGTCCAGATACGCAGTATTTT	CASSLGAGPDTQYF
TRBV7-8	.	.	TRBJ1-1	TGTGCCAGCAGCCTTGCGGGGGTTGAAGTTTTCTTT	CASSLAGVEVFF
TRBV7-9	.	.	TRBJ2-3	TGTGCCAGCAGTCCCGGGGAGTGGACTAGCACAGATACGCAGTATTTT	CASSPGEWTSTDTQYF
TRBV27	once	TRBD2	TRBJ2-1	TGTGCCAGCAGTACCGCGGGGGGCACCTACGAGCAGTTCTTC	CASSTAGGTYEQFF
TRBV12-3/TRBV12-4	.	TRBD2	TRBJ2-3	TGTGCCAGCAGTTTGACTAGCGGAGTAGGAGCGCAGTATTTT	CASSLTSGVGAQYF
TRBV6-5	few	TRBD2	TRBJ2-7	TGTGCCAGCAGTTACTCGGCCGCTAGCGGGATCTACGAGCAGTACTTC	CASSYSAASGIYEQYF
TRBV6-1	.	.	TRBJ1-2	TGTGCCAGCAGACTACACAGACAGTACTATGGCTACACCTTC	CASRLHRQYYGYTF
TRBV6-1	.	TRBD2	TRBJ2-1	TGTGCCAGCGAAAGGCGGGGGAGCTCCTACAATGAGCAGTTCTTC	CASERRGSSYNEQFF
TRBV7-2	.	TRBD2	TRBJ2-1	TGTGCCAGCAGCTTTAGCGGGGGGGCCTATGAGCAGTTCTTC	CASSFSGGAYEQFF
TRBV12-3/TRBV12-4	.	TRBD2	TRBJ2-7	TGTGCCAGCAGTTTTCGGCTAGCGGGGGGATACTACGAGCAGTACTTC	CASSFRLAGGYYEQYF
TRBV6-5	.	.	TRBJ1-5	TGTGCCAGCAGTTCCGCTGGGATGGAAGATCAGCCCCAGCATTTT	CASSSAGMEDQPQHF
TRBV12-3/TRBV12-4	.	TRBD1	TRBJ1-2	TGTGCCAGCAGTTTACTAAACGCGGGGACAGGGGGCTCGGGCTACACCTTC	CASSLLNAGTGGSGYTF
TRBV7-2	.	TRBD2	TRBJ2-3	TGTGCCAGCAGCTTAGCGGGGGGGCTAGCGGGGTACACAGATACGCAGTATTTT	CASSLAGGLAGYTDTQYF
TRBV7-3	many	.	TRBJ1-2	TGTGCCAGCAGCGCCAACCAGGGCTATGGCTACACCTTC	CASSANQGYGYTF
TRBV7-9	.	.	TRBJ1-1	TGTGCCAGCAGCTGGGAGGGGGACACTGAAGCTTTCTTT	CASSWEGDTEAFF
TRBV4-1	.	.	TRBJ1-2	TGCGCCAGCAGCGAGTCCCCCGGGGTACAGGATGGCTACACCTTC	CASSESPGVQDGYTF
TRBV19	.	TRBD1	TRBJ1-6	TGTGCCAGTAGTGCGGCGACAGGGGTTCTGTCACCCCTCCACTTT	CASSAATGVLSPLHF
TRBV9	.	.	TRBJ2-3	TGTGCCAGCAGCACAGAACTTGCGGATACGCAGTATTTT	CASSTELADTQYF
TRBV14	once	.	TRBJ1-1	TGTGCCAGCAGCCAAGATAGGGGACACAGCTTTAACACTGAAGCTTTCTTT	CASSQDRGHSFNTEAFF
TRBV6-6	.	.	TRBJ2-1	TGTGCCGGCAGTTACTCGGTAGGGCATAGCTCCTACAATGAGCAGTTCTTC	CAGSYSVGHSSYNEQFF
TRBV20-1	once	TRBD1	TRBJ1-5	TGCAGTGCGGGCTCGACAGGGAGCAATCAGCCCCAGCATTTT	CSAGSTGSNQPQHF
TRBV7-9	.	.	TRBJ2-7	TGTGCCAGCAGCTACCCAGAATCCAGGGTTAATGAGCAGTACTTC	CASSYPESRVNEQYF
TRBV20-1	many	TRBD1	TRBJ1-2	TGCAGTGCTTCCCGGGACAGCGATAACTATGGCTACACCTTC	CSASRDSDNYGYTF
TRBV29-1	.	.	TRBJ1-2	TGCAGCGTTGTGGGGGCGGCCTCAATTGATGGCTGCACCTTC	CSVVGAASIDGCTF
TRBV6-1	.	.	TRBJ1-2	TGTGCCAGCAGTGAAAGGGGATTAGGCTATGGCTACACCTTC	CASSERGLGYGYTF
TRBV7-6	few	.	TRBJ2-5	TGTGCCAGCAGCTTAAGTAGCGCCCCTCAAGAGACCCAGTACTTC	CASSLSSAPQETQYF
TRBV7-9	.	.	TRBJ2-5	TGTGCCAGCAGCATACGGGGGCGGACAGAGACCCAGTACTTC	CASSIRGRTETQYF
TRBV20-1	.	.	TRBJ1-1	TGCAGTGCTAGATGGAGGAGGGAAGCTTTCTTT	CSARWRREAFF
TRBV14	.	TRBD1	TRBJ1-4	TGTGCCAGCAGCCAGACAGGGAAATCTCGAGAAAAACTGTTTTTT	CASSQTGKSREKLFF
TRBV6-6	.	TRBD2	TRBJ2-3	TGTGCCAGCAGCTCAGGGAGGTGGGGGGGAAGCACAGATACGCAGTATTTT	CASSSGRWGGSTDTQYF
TRBV4-1	.	.	TRBJ2-5	TGCGCCAGCACTATAAATACCGGTGGAGAGACCCAGTACTTC	CASTINTGGETQYF
TRBV12-3/TRBV12-4	.	.	TRBJ2-3	TGTGCCAGCACTCTTGGACTAACCACAGATACGCAGTATTTT	CASTLGLTTDTQYF
TRBV6-1	few	.	TRBJ2-5	TGTGCCAGCAGCCCTGACTCCCCCGCGGGGTACTTC	CASSPDSPAGYF
TRBV4-2	.	.	TRBJ2-1	TGTGCCAGCAGCCAAGATCGAACTAGCTTGGGTGAGCAGTTCTTC	CASSQDRTSLGEQFF
TRBV12-3/TRBV12-4	few	TRBD1	TRBJ1-5	TGTGCCAGCAGCGAAATCCCGGGACAGGGGGCCTTTCAGCCCCAGCATTTT	CASSEIPGQGAFQPQHF